Each of the 18 T cell receptor beta chains below was sequenced from the same sample in a study of shared clonotypes between healthy human individuals. TCRdb's table, derived via immunoSEQ multiplex PCR, lists solely in-frame clones and lacks some. The sample consists of about 470,000 clones, 75% to 85% of them appearing once. The sequenced sample consisted of PBMCs. These receptors all stem from a middle-aged woman in good health. Some clones in this sample may be carry-over from other donors' samples.

The chain carries TRBV6-6 and TRBJ2-7; D might be TRBD2 (6 bases). Germline values: CDR1 MNHNY, CDR2 SVGAGI (reference sequence). The CDR3 is made up of 14 amino acids. The V gene lost 2 bases and the J gene lost 7 bases, with 15 bases spanning the gap. This chain's CDR3 is CASSYMGTREEQYF. CDR3 bases: TGTGCCAGCAGTTACATGGGGACCCGGGAGGAGCAGTACTTC.

Notes on this clone: Being one base from a much bigger clone, this may be a read error. The gene calls are TRBV18 and TRBJ1-6; tentative D call: TRBD1 (5 bases). Germline loops: CDR1 KGHSH, CDR2 LQKENI. The CDR3 is 16 amino acids. The CDR3: CTSSLGTDSYNSPLHF. The CDR3 DNA is TGTACCAGCTCACTCGGGACGGACTCCTATAATTCACCCCTCCACTTT.

This clone was seen just once. This chain uses TRBV18 with TRBJ2-7, with TRBD2 matching 10 bases. The CDR3 is 14 residues long. V lost 5 bases to trimming and J lost 6 bases; unmatched junction nucleotides: 7. Germline values: CDR1 KGHSH, CDR2 LQKENI. The CDR3 loop is CASSSTSGISEQYF. The CDR3 DNA sequence: TGTGCCAGCTCATCTACTAGCGGGATATCCGAGCAGTACTTC.

V is TRBV5-6 and J is TRBJ2-6; maybe TRBD1 (5 bases). CDR3 size: 16 residues. Germline-derived CDR1 and CDR2 are SGHDT and YYEEEE. V lost 4 bases and J 3 bases, leaving 14 bases between the germline ends. CDR3 residues: CASSPQGWFGANVLTF. CDR3 nucleotide sequence: TGTGCCAGCAGCCCCCAGGGTTGGTTTGGGGCCAACGTCCTGACTTTC.

The gene calls are TRBV7-8 and TRBJ1-2; TRBD1 is a possible D gene (6 bases). This CDR3 contains 15 residues. V lost 2 bases and J lost 2, with 12 bases in between. CDR1 SGHVS and CDR2 FQNEAQ come from the germline V gene. In DNA, the CDR3 is TGTGCCAGCAGCTTAACCACGGACAGCAACTATGGCTACACCTTC. Translating gives CASSLTTDSNYGYTF.

By sample fraction, this clone is medium-sized. The chain combines TRBV30 with TRBJ2-5; D not certain. From germline, CDR1 is GTSNPN and CDR2 SVGIG (reference sequence). The CDR3 spans 14 residues. V was shortened by 3 bases and J by 0 bases, with 11 bases between the two germline ends. The CDR3 DNA sequence: TGTGCCTGGAGGAGGCTCCTGTACCAAGAGACCCAGTACTTC. It codes for CAWRRLLYQETQYF. The variable domain in full, with the rest retrieved from reference TRBV30 and TRBJ2-5, is SQTIHQWPATLVQPVGSPLSLECTVEGTSNPNLYWYRQAAGRGLQLLFYSVGIGQISSEVPQNLSASRPQDRQFILSSKKLLLSDSGFYLCAWRRLLYQETQYFGPGTRLLVL.

V gene TRBV9 combines with J gene TRBJ2-1; either TRBD1 or TRBD2 may supply D (5 bases each). This CDR3 has 13 residues. CDR1 and CDR2 (germline): SGDLS, YYNGEE. V was cut by 6 bases and J by 9 bases, with 16 bases left in between. For the CDR3, the DNA is TGTGCCAGCAATGAACAGGCGGGTGGTGAGCAGTTCTTC. Residues: CASNEQAGGEQFF.

The rearrangement uses TRBV4-2 and TRBJ2-7; 7 nucleotides align to TRBD2. The CDR3 spans 13 residues. V shed 4 bases, J shed 6 bases, and the junction held 6 bases outside the gene matches. Germline loops: CDR1 LGHNA, CDR2 YNFKEQ. DNA for the CDR3: TGTGCCAGCAGCCTCCTCGGCGGGGGCGAGCAGTACTTC. Its translation is CASSLLGGGEQYF.

The chain joins TRBV7-2 to TRBJ2-1; TRBD2 agrees at 14 bases. There are 18 residues in the CDR3. Germline V gives CDR1 SGHTA, CDR2 FQGNSA. V shed 4 bases and J 1 base; nucleotides not matched to a gene: 6. Here the CDR3 DNA reads TGTGCCAGCAGCTGGGGACTAGCGGGAGTGGGATCCTACAATGAGCAGTTCTTC. Residues: CASSWGLAGVGSYNEQFF.

This chain links TRBV11-2 with TRBJ2-7, with 9 bases fitting TRBD1. V shed 5 bases, J shed 7 bases, and the junction held 15 bases outside the gene matches. Germline V gene lookup returns CDR1 SGHAT and CDR2 FQNNGV. This CDR3 is built from 16 residues. CDR3: CASSLTGGRTHGEQYF. CDR3 sequence (DNA): TGTGCCAGCAGCCTCACAGGGGGCCGAACCCATGGGGAGCAGTACTTC.

Points on this clone: This sample also contains other DNA sequences that code for the same CDR3. J is TRBJ1-5 and V is TRBV29-1; the D is unclear. V lost 4 bases to trimming and J lost 5 bases, with 9 bases between them. Germline V gives CDR1 SQVTM, CDR2 ANQGSEA. CDR3 length: 12 residues. The CDR3 loop reads CSVGELDQPQHF. The CDR3 region has the DNA TGCAGCGTTGGAGAACTAGATCAGCCCCAGCATTTT.

The J gene is TRBJ2-3, the V gene TRBV5-1, with D possibly TRBD1 on 5 matching bases. The CDR3 runs to 17 residues. Germline V gene data show CDR1 as SGHRS and CDR2 as YFSETQ. Trimming removed 0 bases at V and 2 bases at J, with 16 bases between. The CDR3 DNA follows: TGCGCCAGCAGCTTGGGGGGCGGCGGAACCTCCACAGATACGCAGTATTTT. Translation: CASSLGGGGTSTDTQYF.

V usage is TRBV7-2 and J usage is TRBJ2-5; D may be TRBD2 (6 bases). Matching the DNA end better, TRBJ2-7 makes the J call doubtful. The CDR3 sequence is 14 residues long. Germline CDR1 reads SGHTA; CDR2 reads FQGNSA. This chain's CDR3 is CASSSGLIPYEQYF. Written as DNA, the CDR3 is TGTGCCAGCAGCTCCGGACTAATCCCCTACGAGCAGTACTTC.

This chain's CDR3 is CASAHGRASDTQYF. The CDR3 DNA follows: TGTGCCAGTGCCCACGGGAGGGCGTCAGATACGCAGTATTTT. The chain carries TRBV7-3 and TRBJ2-3; the match to TRBD2 covers 8 bases. This CDR3 has 14 amino acids. Germline CDR1 reads SGHTA; CDR2 reads FQGTGA. V lost 9 bases, J lost 4 bases, and 9 bases stayed unmatched.

V is TRBV18 and J is TRBJ2-3; the match to TRBD2 covers 12 bases. The CDR3 totals 19 residues. Per the germline V gene, CDR1 is KGHSH and CDR2 is LQKENI. V was pared by 6 bases and J by 5 bases, with 18 bases of the junction left unmatched. DNA of the CDR3: TGTGCCAGCTCTAAGACTAGCGGGAGTTCTCGGGCCCCAAGAGATACGCAGTATTTT. It is translated as CASSKTSGSSRAPRDTQYF.

As DNA, the CDR3 is TGTGCCAGCAGCCACCAGGGGTTAGTCGAAGAGACCCAGTACTTC. It codes for CASSHQGLVEETQYF. The chain combines TRBV7-8 with TRBJ2-5, with a weak D call TRBD1 (6 bases). This CDR3 comprises 15 residues. The germline gives CDR1 SGHVS, CDR2 FQNEAQ. Trimming left V 5 bases short and J 3 bases short, with 16 bases between.

In this sample, this clone turned up a few times. J is TRBJ2-7 and V is TRBV15; D perhaps matches TRBD1 (5 bases). Germline V gives CDR1 LNHNV, CDR2 YYDKDF (reference sequence). The CDR3 is made up of 14 amino acids. V was trimmed by 3 bases and J by 6 bases, leaving 15 bases between them. In DNA form, the CDR3 reads TGTGCCACCAGCAGGACAGTCGGGCTCTCCGAGCAGTACTTC. It codes for CATSRTVGLSEQYF.

The chain carries TRBV10-3 and TRBJ1-5; D call uncertain. Germline V gene data show CDR1 as ENHRY and CDR2 as SYGVKD. The CDR3 spans 14 residues. V was shortened by 0 bases and J by 5 bases, with 8 bases between the two germline ends. As DNA, the CDR3 is TGTGCCATCAGTGAGTCGGTAGGCGATCAGCCCCAGCATTTT. Its protein is CAISESVGDQPQHF.